The 15 T cell receptor beta chains below were found in one sample sequenced in a study of shared clonotypes between healthy human individuals. Sequencing used immunoSEQ multiplex PCR; TCRdb keeps in-frame clones, though not all of them. The sample holds under 300,000 clones, approximately 65% seen once. The sample taken for sequencing was memory CD4+ T cells sorted from blood. Noted subset: CD45RA-negative fraction. These receptors came from a man younger than 40 in good health.

The chain uses TRBV5-1 and TRBJ2-3, with 8 bases that match TRBD1. The V segment lost 4 bases and the J segment 7 bases; nucleotides outside the gene matches: 11. The CDR3 runs 15 residues. From germline, CDR1 is SGHRS and CDR2 YFSETQ. CDR3 amino acids: CASSPSGTGANTQYF. The CDR3 bases are TGCGCCAGCAGCCCATCCGGGACAGGAGCAAATACGCAGTATTTT.

This clone was detected ten times or more. This rearrangement joins TRBV11-2 to TRBJ2-3, with D uncertain. The germline V gene encodes CDR1 SGHAT and CDR2 FQNNGV. V dropped 3 bases and J dropped 8 bases, with 12 bases sitting between them. The CDR3 contains 13 residues. The CDR3 DNA reads TGTGCCAGCAGCTTGCCCGTAGTTGCTACGCAGTATTTT. It encodes CASSLPVVATQYF.

J is TRBJ2-2 and V is TRBV18, with TRBD2 as a possible D gene (5 bases). V was cut by 2 bases and J by 3 bases, with 7 bases left in between. The CDR3 consists of 14 residues. Germline loops: CDR1 KGHSH, CDR2 LQKENI. The chain's CDR3 is CASSPAADTGELFF. For the CDR3, the DNA is TGTGCCAGCTCACCAGCAGCGGACACCGGGGAGCTGTTTTTT.

This clone was seen more than once but under ten times. The chain has TRBV18 and TRBJ1-2; 7 bases fit TRBD1. CDR3 length: 16 amino acids. V was clipped by 6 bases and J by 0 bases; unmatched bases: 10. The V gene's germline CDR1 is KGHSH and CDR2 LQKENI. CDR3 coding DNA: TGTGCCAGCTCTGGGGCACAGGGGAATTCTAACTATGGCTACACCTTC. It codes for CASSGAQGNSNYGYTF.

V gene TRBV5-5 combines with J gene TRBJ2-3; D unclear. With 4 bases removed from V and 2 bases from J, the gap between germline ends came to 8 bases. The germline V gene has CDR1 SGHKS and CDR2 YYEKEE (reference sequence). The length of the CDR3 is 13 residues. CDR3 in amino acids: CASSRAVTDTQYF. The CDR3 DNA is TGTGCCAGCAGCAGGGCAGTCACAGATACGCAGTATTTT.

The chain has TRBV7-7 and TRBJ2-6; a weak D match, TRBD2 (6 bases). Germline assignment: CDR1 SSHAT and CDR2 FNYEAQ (reference sequence). CDR3 length: 14 residues. The CDR3: CAIAEGFGANVLTF. The CDR3 DNA reads as TGTGCTATCGCGGAGGGGTTTGGGGCCAACGTCCTGACTTTC.

The gene calls are TRBV5-1 and TRBJ2-2; a weak D match, TRBD2 (6 bases). V gave up 0 bases and J gave up 7 bases, with 10 bases separating them. Germline V lookup: CDR1 SGHRS, CDR2 YFSETQ. This CDR3 region has 14 residues. DNA for the CDR3: TGCGCCAGCAGCTTGGGTGGCGGGATCGGGGAGCTGTTTTTT. Residues: CASSLGGGIGELFF.

The rearrangement links TRBV18 to TRBJ2-7, with D possibly TRBD1 on 6 matching bases. Germline loops: CDR1 KGHSH, CDR2 LQKENI. V was clipped by 3 bases and J by 3 bases, with 9 bases between them. This CDR3 spans 13 amino acids. As DNA, the CDR3 is TGTGCCAGCTCACCGCTGACAGGCTACGAGCAGTACTTC. Encoded protein: CASSPLTGYEQYF.

This rearrangement joins TRBV14 to TRBJ2-1; no definite D call. Per germline, CDR1 SGHDN and CDR2 FVKESK. This CDR3 region has 13 residues. V dropped 5 bases and J dropped 1 base, with 6 bases sitting between them. CDR3 coding DNA: TGTGCCAGCAGCTCCCAGTCCTACAATGAGCAGTTCTTC. It yields the protein CASSSQSYNEQFF.

This chain uses TRBV6-1 with TRBJ2-7; weak D call: TRBD2 (5 bases). Trimming stripped 6 bases from V and 7 bases from J, with 13 bases between. Germline V lookup: CDR1 MNHNS, CDR2 SASEGT. The CDR3 is 12 residues long. This CDR3 reads CASRRPGWEQYF. The CDR3 coding sequence is TGTGCCAGCAGGCGCCCGGGGTGGGAGCAGTACTTC.

This chain joins TRBV15 and TRBJ2-7; unclear D gene. Looked up from germline, CDR1 is LNHNV and CDR2 is YYDKDF (reference sequence). This CDR3 is built from 14 residues. Trimming shortened V by 9 bases and J by 0 bases, and 15 bases separated the two germline ends. The CDR3 bases are TGTGCCACTAGAGATGACCGCAGCTCCTACGAGCAGTACTTC. Residues: CATRDDRSSYEQYF.

This clone was counted between two and nine times. The chain carries TRBV7-3 and TRBJ2-5, with 7 bases that match TRBD2. The CDR3 runs to 15 residues. V lost 5 bases to trimming and J lost 2 bases; unmatched junction nucleotides: 8. The germline CDR1 and CDR2 sequences are SGHTA and FQGTGA. In DNA, the CDR3 is TGTGCCAGCAGCCCCTTCGCGGGAGATCAAGAGACCCAGTACTTC. Amino acids: CASSPFAGDQETQYF.

The sample holds one count of this clone. This sequence joins TRBV5-4 and TRBJ2-7, with TRBD1 identical over 8 bases. CDR3 length: 14 residues. CDR1 is SGHNT and CDR2 is YYREEE in the germline V gene (reference sequence). Germline trimming cut 4 bases from V and 3 bases from J; bases unmatched to any gene: 6. The CDR3 coding sequence is TGTGCCAGCAGCCCTGACAGGGGCCGCTACGAGCAGTACTTC. It yields the protein CASSPDRGRYEQYF. The variable domain in full, with the rest retrieved from reference TRBV5-4 and TRBJ2-7, is ETGVTQSPTHLIKTRGQQVTLRCSSQSGHNTVSWYQQALGQGPQFIFQYYREEENGRGNFPPRFSGLQFPNYSSELNVNALELDDSALYLCASSPDRGRYEQYFGPGTRLTVT.

The chain recombines TRBV7-8 with TRBJ2-3; D unclear. Germline CDR1 is SGHVS and CDR2 is FQNEAQ. V lost 3 bases and J 2 bases, leaving 0 bases between the germline ends. The CDR3 totals 11 residues. CDR3: CASSFTDTQYF. The CDR3 DNA reads as TGTGCCAGCAGCTTCACAGATACGCAGTATTTT.

This clone was recorded once. V is TRBV7-9 and J is TRBJ2-3; the match to TRBD2 covers 10 bases. Per the germline V gene, CDR1 is SEHNR and CDR2 is FQNEAQ (reference sequence). V shed 4 bases, J shed 5 bases, and the junction held 6 bases outside the gene matches. CDR3 length: 15 residues. The CDR3 is CASSYSGRWIDTQYF. The CDR3 coding sequence is TGTGCCAGCAGCTATAGCGGGAGGTGGATAGATACGCAGTATTTT.